This T cell receptor beta chain was observed in a study of shared clonotypes between healthy human individuals. About the study: Three plates each covered CD4 naive and memory; CD8 naive two, CD8 memory one.

The CDR3 runs to 17 residues. Germline V gives CDR1 KGHSH, CDR2 LQKENI. V lost 6 bases to trimming and J lost 3 bases; unmatched junction nucleotides: 13. Original data processing: With immunoSEQ giving junction-only sequences and no quality scores, filtering differed. Assay used: immunoSEQ multiplex PCR; TCRdb lists only in-frame clones, some missing. The V and J calls and clone size are taken from that table; D and trimming were inferred from the DNA. This sample has about 990,000 clones, with about 84% found just once. With regard to this clone: Antigen unknown.

Findings of the study overall: The study found approximately 5% of naive CD4 clonotypes shared across several donors.

The clonotype comes from a man between 18 and 35 years old in good health. Some clones in this sample may be carry-over from other donors' samples. Input material: memory CD4+ T cells from PBMCs. Subset here: CD45RA-negative fraction. This rearrangement joins TRBV18 to TRBJ2-2; 7 positions agree with TRBD1. CDR3 nucleotides: TGTGCCAGCTCGAAGAACACAGGGGTCGGTCACACCGGGGAGCTGTTTTTT. Its protein product is CASSKNTGVGHTGELFF.